The sequence of this TCR beta chain was determined in a study of vaccination effects on CD4 cells after COVID-19 (dated by TCRdb to between 2021 and 2022). In terms of the full investigation: Each participant received two doses of an mRNA SARS-CoV-2 vaccine, either BNT162b2 or mRNA-1273. SARS-CoV-2 spike-specific CD4+ TCR repertoires were compared before and after mRNA vaccination in COVID-19 convalescent patients and in infection-naive vaccine recipients. The full study included 9 to 10 COVID-19 convalescent patients and a handful of SARS-CoV-2-naive healthy vaccine recipients. Cultures from other donors in the study were sequenced with the Oncomine TCR Beta short-read assay on an Illumina iSeq 100.

Overall study results and their limits: Marked clonal contraction was observed in both infection-induced and vaccine-induced clones at late post-vaccination timepoints, consistent with waning T cell responses. Among healthy vaccine recipients, nearly all vaccine-induced clones were SARS-CoV-2 mono-reactive, and only 1 of 255 was cross-reactive with common cold coronaviruses. The study was limited by a small number of convalescent patients and lacked early post-infection timepoints.

To identify antigen-specific CD4+ T cell clonotypes by their expansion, the ViraFEST assay first stimulated PBMC with viral peptide pools and then applied TCR sequencing. After approximately eleven days of culture, CD4+ T cells were isolated with the EasySep CD4+ T cell isolation kit. None of the healthy vaccine recipients had a prior SARS-CoV-2 infection, which was confirmed by nucleocapsid antibody tests that came back negative both before and after vaccination. About 2.1 million PBMC per well were cultured with about 10 ug/ml peptides in IMDM containing roughly 5% human AB serum, about 9.7 IU/ml IL-2 and gentamicin. On days 3 and 7, half of the culture medium was replaced with fresh IL-2-containing medium. Each peptide stimulation condition was cultured in triplicate wells unless otherwise noted. Using Ficoll-Paque Plus gradient centrifugation, PBMC were separated from whole blood and then either used fresh or cryopreserved at -140C. The spike proteins of SARS-CoV-2 and of the common cold coronaviruses HCoV-NL63, HCoV-OC43 and HCoV-229E were spanned by overlapping peptide pools. Genomic DNA was extracted from cultured CD4+ T cells with the QIAamp micro DNA kit.

The library was generated by the immunoSEQ multiplex PCR assay. DNA from the cultured, isolated CD4+ T cells was subjected to TCR beta CDR3 sequencing. The paper's data handling went like this. The analysis removed non-productive TCR sequences, trimmed reads to the CDR3 region, and retained only CDR3s that were 7 or more amino acids long. Antigen-specific clonotypes were identified with the MANAFEST web app by comparing expansion in peptide wells against reference cultures. To count as positive, a clone had to show expansion at FDR<0.05 compared with the reference and with all other wells, an odds ratio above 5, and a frequency above 0.1% in two replicate wells. Cross-reactive clonotypes were defined as significantly expanded in SARS-CoV-2 spike wells and in at least one common cold coronavirus spike condition. CDR3 similarity was assessed by Levenshtein distance with the stringdist R package, and unrooted trees were built with ape in R 3.6.1. TCRdb retrieved this table from immuneACCESS and kept in-frame rearrangements only. Not all clones are present; in checked studies, unresolved V genes account for under half, and no reason is known for the remainder. That table supplies the V and J calls and clone size; D and trimming were determined from the DNA. This sample gives tens of thousands of clones in total; about three fifths of them show up just once. The top ten clones comprise 14% to 15% of the sample.

Details on this clone: The antigen it recognizes is unknown. Base qualities were left out, and no much larger clone turns up one base away.

The junction shows trimming of 5 bases on V and 7 bases on J, plus 10 bases between the germline ends. CDR1 SGHVS and CDR2 FQNEAQ are derived from the germline V gene. The CDR3 runs 12 amino acids, cysteine and phenylalanine included. Kept here is only the CDR3 DNA, which spans 36 bases and is read in frame from base 1. The material sequenced was CD4+ T cells from PBMCs cultured with HCoV-OC43 spike peptides, taken before COVID-19 vaccination. The intended sense of this specimen's cell subset or site label: HCoV-OC43 spike overlapping peptide pool stimulation. The receptor chain draws on TRBV7-8 and TRBJ2-3; the D gene identity is not certain. The receptor was isolated from a human donor who received a COVID-19 vaccine. CDR3 protein: CASSLPQNTQYF. The nucleotide sequence reads as follows: TGTGCCAGCAGCCTACCTCAGAATACGCAGTATTTT. Reference TRBV7-8 and TRBJ2-3 proteins supply the regions before and after the CDR3; the full variable domain is: GAGVSQSPRYKVAKRGQDVALRCDPISGHVSLFWYQQALGQGPEFLTYFQNEAQLDKSGLPSDRFFAERPEGSVSTLKIQRTQQEDSAVYLCASSLPQNTQYFGPGTRLTVL.